This T cell receptor beta chain was documented in a study of blood T cell repertoires in COVID-19. For the study at large: Italy, Spain and the United States were the sources of the convalescent and acute COVID-19 samples. From T cells, B-cell-depleted T cells, or PBMCs came the material, which was cDNA or gDNA.

This CDR3 is 14 amino acids long. Trimming took 4 bases from V and 3 from J, leaving 7 bases between them. The germline gives CDR1 SGHDN, CDR2 FVKESK. Per the study methods: For nucleated cells, counts were estimated from reference gene primer amplification. Assay used: immunoSEQ multiplex PCR; TCRdb lists only in-frame clones, some missing. That table gives V, J and clone size, and the DNA gave D and trimming. The sample yields about 200,000 clones, approximately 86% seen once. This sequence joins TRBV14 and TRBJ1-6; D might be TRBD1 (6 bases). Sequenced input: peripheral blood. The source of this sequence is a man aged 55 to 70 with acute or convalescent COVID-19. CDR3 protein: CASSRDIYNSPLHF. Written as DNA, the CDR3 is TGTGCCAGCAGCCGGGACATCTATAATTCACCCCTCCACTTT.